Following are 9 T cell receptor beta chains from one sample sequenced in a study of blood T cell repertoires in COVID-19. Repertoires were generated with immunoSEQ multiplex PCR, while TCRdb's copy carries only in-frame clones and drops some. The sample yields about 160,000 clones, more than 75% seen once. The sequencing input was peripheral blood. These receptors were taken from a man aged 40-49 years with acute or convalescent COVID-19.

V gene TRBV3-1 (or the pseudogene TRBV3-2) combines with J gene TRBJ2-5, with 8 bases lining up with TRBD2. This CDR3 is built from 15 residues. V lost 5 bases and J lost 1; bases outside the gene matches: 6. Germline CDR1 is LGHDT and CDR2 is YNNKEL (reference sequence). CDR3 sequence reads: CASSEIGGAQETQYF. The DNA of the CDR3 is TGTGCCAGCAGCGAGATCGGGGGGGCCCAAGAGACCCAGTACTTC.

V usage is TRBV18 and J usage is TRBJ2-2; 7 bases fit TRBD1. CDR3 length: 15 amino acids. V dropped 1 base and J dropped 4; count of bases not matched to a gene: 3. Germline loops: CDR1 KGHSH, CDR2 LQKENI. This CDR3 reads CASSPQQGSTGELFF. CDR3 nucleotides: TGTGCCAGCTCACCACAACAGGGGTCCACCGGGGAGCTGTTTTTT.

In this sample, this clone turned up many times. The rearrangement uses TRBV6-1 and TRBJ2-7; TRBD1 aligns across 8 bases. The V gene end was trimmed by 2 bases and the J gene end by 0 bases; junction bases not matched to a gene: 3. The CDR3 is 15 residues long. Germline V lookup: CDR1 MNHNS, CDR2 SASEGT. CDR3 protein: CASSEKTGGSYEQYF. The DNA of the CDR3 is TGTGCCAGCAGTGAAAAAACAGGGGGCTCCTACGAGCAGTACTTC.

The V gene is TRBV4-1, the J gene TRBJ1-4; D perhaps matches TRBD1 (6 bases). Trimming stripped 3 bases from V and 8 bases from J, with 10 bases between. This CDR3 is built from 13 residues. The germline CDR1 and CDR2 sequences are MGHRA and YSYEKL. CDR3 in DNA: TGCGCCAGCAGCCAGAGCCAGGGGGAAAAACTGTTTTTT. It encodes CASSQSQGEKLFF.

This chain connects TRBV14 to TRBJ1-1; TRBD1 matches 7 bases. CDR1 and CDR2 (germline): SGHDN, FVKESK. V dropped 3 bases and J dropped 9; count of bases not matched to a gene: 10. The CDR3 is 14 amino acids. The CDR3 DNA follows: TGTGCCAGCAGCCAGGTTTCATCGACAGGGCAAGCTTTCTTT. It codes for CASSQVSSTGQAFF.

This clone was observed a single time. The chain combines TRBV13 with TRBJ1-4; TRBD1 matches 9 bases. Germline V gives CDR1 PRHDT, CDR2 FYEKMQ (reference sequence). The CDR3 contains 16 residues. V was pared by 0 bases and J by 5 bases, with 4 bases of the junction left unmatched. CDR3 amino acids: CASSLGGGTGNEKLFF. Written as DNA, the CDR3 is TGTGCCAGCAGCTTAGGAGGCGGGACAGGGAATGAAAAACTGTTTTTT.

The V and J genes are TRBV5-5 and TRBJ1-1; 7 nucleotides align to TRBD1. There are 19 residues in the CDR3. J was trimmed by 4 bases and V by 0 bases; bases with no gene match: 18. Per germline, CDR1 SGHKS and CDR2 YYEKEE (reference sequence). The CDR3 reads CASSLALVTGTPRSTEAFF. The CDR3 DNA sequence: TGTGCCAGCAGCTTGGCATTAGTGACAGGGACCCCGAGGAGCACTGAAGCTTTCTTT.

The chain links TRBV3-1 (or the pseudogene TRBV3-2) to TRBJ1-3; unclear D gene. The length of the CDR3 is 17 residues. Trimming removed 0 bases at V and 7 bases at J, with 19 bases between. CDR1 is LGHDT and CDR2 is YNNKEL in the germline V gene (reference sequence). The CDR3 DNA sequence: TGTGCCAGCAGCCAAGATTATTTGTGGCGGAGATCGAACACCATATATTTT. This codes for CASSQDYLWRRSNTIYF.

This clone came up once. The rearrangement joins TRBV30 to TRBJ1-4; D is unresolved. The germline gives CDR1 GTSNPN, CDR2 SVGIG (reference sequence). This CDR3 has 13 amino acids. Trimming removed 4 bases from V and 0 bases from J, with 6 bases in between. CDR3 sequence: CAWTEATNEKLFF. Written as DNA, the CDR3 is TGTGCCTGGACAGAAGCAACTAATGAAAAACTGTTTTTT.